The rows below give T cell receptor beta chains drawn from one sample of a study of OX40 agonist ivuxolimab in advanced cancers. Method: immunoSEQ multiplex PCR; TCRdb's copy keeps in-frame clones and lacks some. The sample lists 75,000 to 95,000 clones; about 89% were seen once. The starting material was CD4+ or CD8+ T cells sorted from blood, obtained in a trial of the OX40 agonist ivuxolimab. These receptor sequences come from an adult with an advanced solid tumor such as melanoma, head and neck, liver or kidney cancer. Both conserved end residues are part of each CDR3. The D gene is left open where the match is weak. Size tells how often a clone was seen (once, few, many) or the class of an expanded clone, and some rows leave it out.

j_gene: TRBJ1-5; abundance: -; v_gene: TRBV7-9; d_gene: TRBD1; CDR3aa: CASSFGTGTHQPQHF; CDR3nt: TGTGCCAGCAGCTTTGGGACAGGGACCCACCAGCCCCAGCATTTT
j_gene: TRBJ2-7; abundance: -; v_gene: TRBV28; d_gene: -; CDR3aa: CASRPTPQETYEQYF; CDR3nt: TGTGCCAGCAGACCGACGCCCCAGGAGACCTACGAGCAGTACTTC
j_gene: TRBJ2-7; abundance: -; v_gene: TRBV2; d_gene: TRBD1; CDR3aa: CASSSGQAKSYEQYF; CDR3nt: TGTGCCAGCAGCTCCGGACAGGCCAAATCCTACGAGCAGTACTTC
j_gene: TRBJ2-3; abundance: -; v_gene: TRBV7-2; d_gene: -; CDR3aa: CASSLDSRADTQYF; CDR3nt: TGTGCCAGCAGCTTAGATTCCAGGGCAGATACGCAGTATTTT
j_gene: TRBJ1-2; abundance: -; v_gene: TRBV28; d_gene: TRBD1; CDR3aa: CASSLTGGEGYTF; CDR3nt: TGTGCCAGCAGTCTTACAGGGGGGGAAGGCTACACCTTC
j_gene: TRBJ2-5; abundance: -; v_gene: TRBV2; d_gene: -; CDR3aa: CASSEFGGGGETQYF; CDR3nt: TGTGCCAGCAGTGAATTCGGAGGGGGCGGGGAGACCCAGTACTTC
j_gene: TRBJ2-1; abundance: once; v_gene: TRBV7-3; d_gene: -; CDR3aa: CASSLDSGDEQFF; CDR3nt: TGTGCCAGCAGCCTTGACTCCGGGGATGAGCAGTTCTTC
j_gene: TRBJ1-4; abundance: -; v_gene: TRBV6-1; d_gene: -; CDR3aa: CASSDGQGLFF; CDR3nt: TGTGCCAGCAGTGATGGACAAGGGCTGTTTTTT
j_gene: TRBJ1-2; abundance: few; v_gene: TRBV20-1; d_gene: TRBD1; CDR3aa: CSANRGESYTF; CDR3nt: TGCAGTGCTAACAGGGGAGAGAGCTACACCTTC
j_gene: TRBJ2-7; abundance: once; v_gene: TRBV20-1; d_gene: -; CDR3aa: CSAERTYEQYF; CDR3nt: TGCAGTGCTGAGAGAACCTACGAGCAGTACTTC
j_gene: TRBJ2-3; abundance: -; v_gene: TRBV9; d_gene: -; CDR3aa: CASSVATGRGTDTQYF; CDR3nt: TGTGCCAGCAGCGTAGCGACAGGCAGGGGAACAGATACGCAGTATTTT
j_gene: TRBJ1-1; abundance: once; v_gene: TRBV10-3; d_gene: -; CDR3aa: CAIKGRGGLSAEAFF; CDR3nt: TGTGCCATCAAGGGCAGGGGCGGGCTATCGGCTGAAGCTTTCTTT
j_gene: TRBJ2-1; abundance: -; v_gene: TRBV2; d_gene: TRBD1; CDR3aa: CASRLDRGSYNEQFF; CDR3nt: TGTGCCAGCAGACTGGACAGGGGATCCTACAATGAGCAGTTCTTC
j_gene: TRBJ2-7; abundance: -; v_gene: TRBV5-1; d_gene: -; CDR3aa: CASSLVSSYEQYF; CDR3nt: TGCGCCAGCAGCTTGGTGAGCTCCTACGAGCAGTACTTC
j_gene: TRBJ2-6; abundance: -; v_gene: TRBV19; d_gene: TRBD2; CDR3aa: CASSSIGGGRGASGANVLTF; CDR3nt: TGTGCCAGTAGCTCAATCGGGGGAGGGAGGGGAGCCTCTGGGGCCAACGTCCTGACTTTC
j_gene: TRBJ1-1; abundance: -; v_gene: TRBV5-1; d_gene: -; CDR3aa: CATGTGANTEAFF; CDR3nt: TGCGCCACCGGGACGGGGGCGAACACTGAAGCTTTCTTT
j_gene: TRBJ2-1; abundance: -; v_gene: TRBV15; d_gene: TRBD2; CDR3aa: CATRLGLAAYNEQFF; CDR3nt: TGTGCCACCAGGCTCGGACTAGCGGCCTACAATGAGCAGTTCTTC
j_gene: TRBJ1-1; abundance: -; v_gene: TRBV5-5; d_gene: -; CDR3aa: CASRWGLDTEAFF; CDR3nt: TGTGCCAGCAGGTGGGGGCTGGACACTGAAGCTTTCTTT
j_gene: TRBJ2-2; abundance: -; v_gene: TRBV6-1; d_gene: -; CDR3aa: CASSERPGTGELFF; CDR3nt: TGTGCCAGCAGTGAACGGCCGGGGACCGGGGAGCTGTTTTTT
j_gene: TRBJ1-3; abundance: once; v_gene: TRBV10-1; d_gene: -; CDR3aa: CASRGSGPGNTIYF; CDR3nt: TGCGCCAGCAGGGGATCGGGACCTGGAAACACCATATATTTT
j_gene: TRBJ2-1; abundance: -; v_gene: TRBV7-3; d_gene: TRBD2; CDR3aa: CASSPNGGEQFF; CDR3nt: TGTGCCAGCAGCCCCAACGGGGGGGAGCAGTTCTTC
j_gene: TRBJ2-7; abundance: -; v_gene: TRBV19; d_gene: TRBD2; CDR3aa: CASSAWSAGGTYEQYF; CDR3nt: TGTGCCAGTAGTGCTTGGTCCGCGGGAGGGACCTACGAGCAGTACTTC
j_gene: TRBJ2-1; abundance: -; v_gene: TRBV29-1; d_gene: -; CDR3aa: CSNRNGWGEQFF; CDR3nt: TGCAGTAACAGGAATGGATGGGGTGAGCAGTTCTTC
j_gene: TRBJ1-2; abundance: -; v_gene: TRBV29-1; d_gene: -; CDR3aa: CSVVLNMAGNGYTF; CDR3nt: TGCAGCGTTGTGCTTAACATGGCAGGGAATGGCTACACCTTC
j_gene: TRBJ2-5; abundance: -; v_gene: TRBV6-1; d_gene: -; CDR3aa: CASSPEPSEGETQYF; CDR3nt: TGTGCCAGCAGTCCCGAGCCGAGTGAGGGCGAGACCCAGTACTTC
j_gene: TRBJ2-7; abundance: -; v_gene: TRBV11-2; d_gene: -; CDR3aa: CASSLGQHYEQYF; CDR3nt: TGTGCCAGCAGCTTAGGGCAGCACTACGAGCAGTACTTC
j_gene: TRBJ2-3; abundance: -; v_gene: TRBV9; d_gene: TRBD2; CDR3aa: CASSHGTSGGTDTQYF; CDR3nt: TGTGCCAGCAGCCACGGGACTAGCGGGGGCACAGATACGCAGTATTTT
j_gene: TRBJ1-4; abundance: -; v_gene: TRBV18; d_gene: -; CDR3aa: CASSPLPDNEKLFF; CDR3nt: TGTGCCAGCTCACCACTGCCGGACAATGAAAAACTGTTTTTT
j_gene: TRBJ2-3; abundance: -; v_gene: TRBV6-5; d_gene: -; CDR3aa: CASKAAGSDTQYF; CDR3nt: TGTGCCAGCAAGGCGGCCGGGTCAGATACGCAGTATTTT
j_gene: TRBJ1-2; abundance: -; v_gene: TRBV7-9; d_gene: -; CDR3aa: CASSLDGADYGYTF; CDR3nt: TGTGCCAGCAGCTTAGATGGGGCAGATTATGGCTACACCTTC
j_gene: TRBJ1-1; abundance: -; v_gene: TRBV6-1; d_gene: -; CDR3aa: CASSVDMNTEAFF; CDR3nt: TGTGCCAGCAGTGTGGATATGAACACTGAAGCTTTCTTT
j_gene: TRBJ2-1; abundance: -; v_gene: TRBV2; d_gene: TRBD1; CDR3aa: CASSVDRAQFF; CDR3nt: TGTGCCAGCAGCGTAGACAGGGCTCAGTTCTTC
j_gene: TRBJ2-4; abundance: -; v_gene: TRBV18; d_gene: TRBD2; CDR3aa: CASSPPGLAGGGSENIQYF; CDR3nt: TGTGCCAGCTCACCTCCGGGACTAGCGGGAGGGGGAAGCGAAAACATTCAGTACTTC
j_gene: TRBJ2-3; abundance: -; v_gene: TRBV29-1; d_gene: -; CDR3aa: CSVSQGRWTDTQYF; CDR3nt: TGCAGCGTCTCACAGGGAAGGTGGACAGATACGCAGTATTTT
j_gene: TRBJ2-3; abundance: -; v_gene: TRBV5-1; d_gene: TRBD2; CDR3aa: CASSLVVAGTSTDTQYF; CDR3nt: TGCGCCAGCAGCTTGGTGGTAGCGGGGACTAGCACAGATACGCAGTATTTT
j_gene: TRBJ1-2; abundance: -; v_gene: TRBV5-4; d_gene: TRBD1; CDR3aa: CASSHPGTGSYYGYTF; CDR3nt: TGTGCCAGCAGCCATCCAGGGACAGGGTCCTATTATGGCTACACCTTC
j_gene: TRBJ2-7; abundance: -; v_gene: TRBV29-1; d_gene: TRBD1; CDR3aa: CSVGGQGPSYEQYF; CDR3nt: TGCAGCGTTGGGGGACAGGGACCTTCCTACGAGCAGTACTTC
j_gene: TRBJ1-2; abundance: -; v_gene: TRBV5-1; d_gene: TRBD1; CDR3aa: CASSLAGGADYGYTF; CDR3nt: TGCGCCAGCAGCTTGGCAGGGGGCGCAGACTATGGCTACACCTTC
j_gene: TRBJ2-7; abundance: -; v_gene: TRBV27; d_gene: -; CDR3aa: CASRRDPVRDEQYF; CDR3nt: TGTGCCAGCAGAAGGGACCCCGTGCGTGACGAGCAGTACTTC
j_gene: TRBJ2-1; abundance: -; v_gene: TRBV9; d_gene: -; CDR3aa: CASSRDSYNEQFF; CDR3nt: TGTGCCAGCAGCCGCGACAGTTACAATGAGCAGTTCTTC
j_gene: TRBJ1-2; abundance: few; v_gene: TRBV4-1; d_gene: -; CDR3aa: CASSPPGRANYGYTF; CDR3nt: TGCGCCAGCAGCCCTCCCGGAAGGGCTAACTATGGCTACACCTTC
j_gene: TRBJ2-5; abundance: -; v_gene: TRBV7-9; d_gene: -; CDR3aa: CASSLGQGSIQETQYF; CDR3nt: TGTGCCAGCAGCTTAGGGCAGGGCAGTATCCAAGAGACCCAGTACTTC
j_gene: TRBJ1-3; abundance: -; v_gene: TRBV9; d_gene: -; CDR3aa: CASSASGFGNTIYF; CDR3nt: TGTGCCAGCAGCGCCTCTGGCTTTGGAAACACCATATATTTT
j_gene: TRBJ2-1; abundance: -; v_gene: TRBV5-1; d_gene: TRBD1; CDR3aa: CASTRDRVENEQFF; CDR3nt: TGCGCCAGCACCCGGGACAGGGTTGAAAATGAGCAGTTCTTC
j_gene: TRBJ2-7; abundance: -; v_gene: TRBV6-6; d_gene: TRBD1; CDR3aa: CASKQGRISYEQYF; CDR3nt: TGTGCCAGCAAACAGGGGCGCATCTCCTACGAGCAGTACTTC
j_gene: TRBJ1-3; abundance: -; v_gene: TRBV5-5; d_gene: -; CDR3aa: CASSSNRAGNTIYF; CDR3nt: TGTGCCAGCAGCTCAAACAGAGCCGGAAACACCATATATTTT